The T cell receptor (beta chain) under discussion was sequenced for a study of early T cells in non-severe SARS-CoV-2 infection. On the study more broadly: Sequencing used unsorted whole-blood bulk RNA, so chains lack pairing.

After removal of 8 bases from V and 7 bases from J, the junction contained 3 bases not matched to a gene. Germline V lookup: CDR1 SGHDN, CDR2 FVKESK. The length of the CDR3 is 13 residues. Separate cDNA molecules each had unique molecular identifiers attached to them. In TCRdb, the 5' RACE reads were re-called with MiXCR into one record per CDR3 protein. The sample holds around 60,000 distinct CDR3 sequences, roughly 18% seen once. Whole-study findings and limits: Missing private and CD4 specificities, VDJdb matching favored anti-spike CD8 responses.

In regard to this clonotype: Its antigen remains unknown.

This TCR came from an adult who was a healthcare worker with PCR-confirmed SARS-CoV-2 infection or an uninfected control (not recorded which). The specimen comprised whole blood, sampled at baseline. The chain carries TRBV14 and TRBJ2-1; TRBD2 agrees at 12 bases. In DNA, the CDR3 is TGTGCCAGCCAGACTAGCGGGGGTAATGAGCAGTTCTTC. Translation: CASQTSGGNEQFF.